Following are 19 T cell receptor beta chains from one sample sequenced in a study of T cells in Graves' hyperthyroidism and ophthalmopathy. The source material, RNA transcripts, was used to amplify TCR beta CDR3 regions. The primer set for the first-round RT-PCR of the TCR CDR3 was HTBI. TCRdb reprocessed the multiplex PCR reads with MiXCR, giving one entry per CDR3 protein. Here the sample spans under 350,000 distinct CDR3 sequences, 13% being singletons. Material for sequencing was blood. The receptors stem from a woman under 40 with Graves' hyperthyroidism that later progressed to Graves' ophthalmopathy.

In regard to this clonotype: This may come from a read error, since a much larger clone is one base off. The chain employs TRBV6-1 and TRBJ2-7, with TRBD2 matching 10 bases. J was trimmed by 2 bases and V by 6 bases; bases with no gene match: 7. Germline CDR1 and CDR2: MNHNS and SASEGT. The CDR3 has 15 amino acids. The CDR3 reads CASSQAGGLTYEQYF. The CDR3, as DNA: TGTGCCAGCAGCCAAGCGGGGGGGCTGACCTACGAGCAGTACTTC.

V is TRBV6-2 or TRBV6-3 and J is TRBJ2-1; 10 nucleotides agree with TRBD2. The J segment lost 8 bases and the V segment lost 7 bases, leaving 17 bases of the junction unmatched. Germline values: CDR1 MNHEY, CDR2 SVGEGT. The CDR3 runs 17 residues. The CDR3 bases are TGTGCCAGCATCCCTAGTTGGGCTAGCGGGAGTAACGATGAGCAGTTCTTC. It is translated as CASIPSWASGSNDEQFF.

Many counts were recorded for this clonotype. J is TRBJ2-5 and V is TRBV12-3 or TRBV12-4, with 9 nucleotides matching TRBD2. The ends lost 4 bases at V and 1 base at J; junction bases unmatched: 7. The CDR3 contains 16 residues. The CDR3 nucleotides are TGTGCCAGCAGTTACTATAGCGGGAGAGGCCAAGAGACCCAGTACTTC. It is translated as CASSYYSGRGQETQYF.

This clonotype was counted ten times or more. This rearrangement joins TRBV27 to TRBJ2-7; a possible D gene is TRBD2 (5 bases). Trimming cost V 8 bases and J 0 bases, with 11 bases left between them. Germline V gene lookup returns CDR1 MNHEY and CDR2 SMNVEV (reference sequence). There are 13 residues in the CDR3. The CDR3: CASSPSPSYEQYF. For the CDR3, the DNA is TGTGCCAGCTCTCCTAGCCCCTCCTACGAGCAGTACTTC.

Ten or more counts support this clonotype. The chain uses TRBV7-8 and TRBJ2-7; D gene unclear. Trimming left V 0 bases short and J 4 bases short, with 13 bases between. CDR3 length equals 15 residues. The germline V gene encodes CDR1 SGHVS and CDR2 FQNEAQ. The CDR3 DNA follows: TGTGCCAGCAGCTTAGCGCACGGGTTTATGTACGAGCAGTACTTC. Translated, it gives CASSLAHGFMYEQYF. The full variable domain, its missing parts supplied by reference TRBV7-8 and TRBJ2-7, is GAGVSQSPRYKVAKRGQDVALRCDPISGHVSLFWYQQALGQGPEFLTYFQNEAQLDKSGLPSDRFFAERPEGSVSTLKIQRTQQEDSAVYLCASSLAHGFMYEQYFGPGTRLTVT.

The CDR3 protein is CASSPASFVSGANVLTF. The CDR3 DNA sequence: TGTGCCAGCAGCCCAGCCAGCTTTGTTTCGGGGGCCAACGTCCTGACTTTC. V and J are TRBV5-6 and TRBJ2-6; D uncertain. The CDR3 has 17 amino acids. Trimming took off 4 bases at V and 4 bases at J, with 18 bases between the two ends. CDR1 is SGHDT, CDR2 YYEEEE, per germline.

This clonotype came up a few times. The CDR3 region is CASTHSGGRAKNIQYF. In DNA, the CDR3 is TGTGCCAGCACCCACTCAGGGGGCCGGGCCAAAAACATTCAGTACTTC. The genes are TRBV6-1 and TRBJ2-4, with 8 bases fitting TRBD1. Trimming took 7 bases from V and 1 from J; bases not matched to a gene: 9. Germline-derived CDR1 and CDR2 are MNHNS and SASEGT. This CDR3 contains 16 residues.

This sequence joins TRBV6-1 and TRBJ2-1, with TRBD1 matching over 7 bases. From germline, CDR1 is MNHNS and CDR2 SASEGT. The V segment lost 5 bases and the J segment 7 bases; nucleotides outside the gene matches: 8. This CDR3 spans 14 amino acids. The DNA of the CDR3 is TGTGCCAGCAGTCGTTCCGGGACAGCAAATGAGCAGTTCTTC. Amino acid sequence: CASSRSGTANEQFF.

CDR3 bases: TGCAGTGCTAGTACTTTAAGGGACAGGTTCCTTGAATCAAAAGAGACCCAGTACTTC. Translating it yields CSASTLRDRFLESKETQYF. The genes are TRBV20-1 and TRBJ2-5; 8 nucleotides match TRBD1. J was trimmed by 3 bases and V by 3 bases; bases with no gene match: 21. This CDR3 is 19 amino acids long. CDR1 and CDR2 from the germline V gene are DFQATT and SNEGSKA (reference sequence).

This clonotype was seen repeatedly, ten times or more. The rearrangement links TRBV27 to TRBJ2-1; 7 nucleotides align to TRBD2. This CDR3 contains 17 residues. V lost 5 bases, J lost 3 bases, and 13 bases stayed unmatched. CDR1 and CDR2 from the germline V gene are MNHEY and SMNVEV (reference sequence). CDR3 coding DNA: TGTGCCAGCAGTACCCTTCCCGGAAGCGGGAACTACAATGAGCAGTTCTTC. This encodes CASSTLPGSGNYNEQFF.

This clonotype was seen more than once but under ten times. V is TRBV19 and J is TRBJ1-2; unclear D gene. The germline V gene has CDR1 LNHDA and CDR2 SQIVND (reference sequence). The CDR3 sequence is 12 residues long. Trimming stripped 2 bases from V and 8 bases from J, with 9 bases between. The CDR3 coding sequence is TGTGCCAGTAGTATAATATATGGCGGCTACACCTTC. Its translation: CASSIIYGGYTF. The full variable domain, its missing parts supplied by reference TRBV19 and TRBJ1-2, is DGGITQSPKYLFRKEGQNVTLSCEQNLNHDAMYWYRQDPGQGLRLIYYSQIVNDFQKGDIAEGYSVSREKKESFPLTVTSAQKNPTAFYLCASSIIYGGYTFGSGTRLTVV.

A single count supports this clonotype. The chain links TRBV12-3 or TRBV12-4 to TRBJ2-5; possible D gene TRBD2, 7 bases. The germline V and J ends were trimmed by 6 bases and 5 bases, with 19 bases remaining between them. This CDR3 has 15 amino acids. This chain's CDR3 is CASRRPGGRLETQYF. The CDR3 coding sequence is TGTGCCAGCAGACGCCCGGGGGGCCGGTTGGAGACCCAGTACTTC.

The chain recombines TRBV7-2 with TRBJ1-6; D remains ambiguous. Trimming took off 1 base at V and 3 bases at J, with 13 bases between the two ends. From germline, CDR1 is SGHTA and CDR2 FQGNSA. This CDR3 comprises 17 residues. The CDR3 coding sequence is TGTGCCAGCAGCTTAGAGGCGAATAAGATCTATAATTCACCCCTCCACTTT. Translating gives CASSLEANKIYNSPLHF.

This clonotype was seen a handful of times. CDR3 DNA: TGTGCCAGCAGCCTAGGGGACAGGGGGCTTTCTAATGAAAAACTGTTTTTT. It yields the protein CASSLGDRGLSNEKLFF. The chain combines TRBV12-3 or TRBV12-4 with TRBJ1-4; TRBD1 matches at 12 bases. V shed 6 bases, J shed 3 bases, and the junction held 8 bases outside the gene matches. CDR3 size: 17 residues.

This clonotype was recorded at least ten times. The chain carries TRBV27 and TRBJ2-7; no reliable D call. V lost 6 bases and J lost 3, with 15 bases in between. Looked up from germline, CDR1 is MNHEY and CDR2 is SMNVEV (reference sequence). The CDR3 has 14 residues. The CDR3 here is CASSSRPKRYEQYF. The CDR3 nucleotides read TGTGCCAGCAGCTCCCGACCTAAACGCTACGAGCAGTACTTC.

This clonotype was seen ten or more times. The chain employs TRBV7-9 and TRBJ2-1; tentatively, D is TRBD2 (7 bases). The CDR3 has 14 residues. Germline V gene sequence: CDR1 SEHNR, CDR2 FQNEAQ (reference sequence). V lost 9 bases to trimming and J lost 2 bases, with 14 bases between them. The CDR3 nucleotides read TGTGCCAGTGGGGAGGGACAAGCCTACAATGAGCAGTTCTTC. It encodes CASGEGQAYNEQFF.

There are many counts of this clonotype. The chain joins TRBV29-1 to TRBJ1-1; D is perhaps TRBD1 (5 bases). CDR3 length: 12 residues. Germline V lookup: CDR1 SQVTM, CDR2 ANQGSEA. V gave up 3 bases and J gave up 6 bases, with 11 bases separating them. The CDR3: CSVDGTGPEAFF. CDR3 nucleotides: TGCAGCGTTGATGGAACAGGCCCTGAAGCTTTCTTT.

This clonotype was seen many times. The chain employs TRBV7-2 and TRBJ1-6; D is undetermined. From germline, CDR1 is SGHTA and CDR2 FQGNSA. The germline V and J ends were trimmed by 1 base and 11 bases, with 12 bases remaining between them. There are 14 residues in the CDR3. Here the CDR3 DNA reads TGTGCCAGCAGCTTAGGGGGAATTGGGACACCCCTCCACTTT. It specifies CASSLGGIGTPLHF.

This clonotype was seen many times. In nucleotides, the CDR3 is TGTGCCAGCTCACCGCTCCACGCAGAACTTTACAATGAGCAGTTCTTC. Its protein is CASSPLHAELYNEQFF. This sequence joins TRBV18 and TRBJ2-1; D remains ambiguous. This CDR3 has 16 residues. The germline V gene encodes CDR1 KGHSH and CDR2 LQKENI. V lost 3 bases and J 4 bases, leaving 16 bases between the germline ends. Complete variable domain (other parts from reference TRBV18 and TRBJ2-1): NAGVMQNPRHLVRRRGQEARLRCSPMKGHSHVYWYRQLPEEGLKFMVYLQKENIIDESGMPKERFSAEFPKEGPSILRIQQVVRGDSAAYFCASSPLHAELYNEQFFGPGTRLTVL.